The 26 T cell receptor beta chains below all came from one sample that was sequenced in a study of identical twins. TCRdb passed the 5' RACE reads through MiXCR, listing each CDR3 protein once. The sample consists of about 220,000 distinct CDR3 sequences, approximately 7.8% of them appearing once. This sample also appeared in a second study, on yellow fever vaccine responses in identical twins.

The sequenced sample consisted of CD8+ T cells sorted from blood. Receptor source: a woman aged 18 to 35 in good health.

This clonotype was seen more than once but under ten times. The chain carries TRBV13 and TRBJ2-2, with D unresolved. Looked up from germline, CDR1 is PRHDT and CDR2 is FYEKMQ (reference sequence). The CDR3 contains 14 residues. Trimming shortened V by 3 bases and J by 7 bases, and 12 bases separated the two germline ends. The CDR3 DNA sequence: TGTGCCAGCAGCTTTGAGCCATTGGGCGGGGAGCTGTTTTTT. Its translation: CASSFEPLGGELFF.

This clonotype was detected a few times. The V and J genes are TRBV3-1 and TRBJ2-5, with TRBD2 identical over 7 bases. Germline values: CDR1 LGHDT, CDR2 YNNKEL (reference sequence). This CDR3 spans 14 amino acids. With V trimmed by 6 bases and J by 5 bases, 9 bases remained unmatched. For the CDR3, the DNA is TGTGCCAGCAGGTTTATTGGGGAGGGCGAGACCCAGTACTTC. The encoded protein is CASRFIGEGETQYF.

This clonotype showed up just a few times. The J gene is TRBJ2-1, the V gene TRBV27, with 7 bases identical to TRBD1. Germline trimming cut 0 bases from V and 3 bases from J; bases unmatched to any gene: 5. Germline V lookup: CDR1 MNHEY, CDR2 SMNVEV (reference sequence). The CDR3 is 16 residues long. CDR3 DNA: TGTGCCAGCAGTTTATCGTCGGGACAGATCTACAATGAGCAGTTCTTC. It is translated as CASSLSSGQIYNEQFF.

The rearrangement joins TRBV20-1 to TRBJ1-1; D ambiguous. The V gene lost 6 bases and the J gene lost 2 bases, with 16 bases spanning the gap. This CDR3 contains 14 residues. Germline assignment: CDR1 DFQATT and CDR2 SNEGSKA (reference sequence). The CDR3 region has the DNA TGCAGTGCAAACGGCGACACCCCAAACACTGAAGCTTTCTTT. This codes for CSANGDTPNTEAFF.

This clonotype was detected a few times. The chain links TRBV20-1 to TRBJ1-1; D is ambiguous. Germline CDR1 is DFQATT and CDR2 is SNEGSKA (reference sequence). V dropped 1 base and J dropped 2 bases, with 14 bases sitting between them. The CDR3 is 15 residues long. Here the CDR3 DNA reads TGCAGTGCTAGAGGGCTGAGGATACCAAACACTGAAGCTTTCTTT. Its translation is CSARGLRIPNTEAFF.

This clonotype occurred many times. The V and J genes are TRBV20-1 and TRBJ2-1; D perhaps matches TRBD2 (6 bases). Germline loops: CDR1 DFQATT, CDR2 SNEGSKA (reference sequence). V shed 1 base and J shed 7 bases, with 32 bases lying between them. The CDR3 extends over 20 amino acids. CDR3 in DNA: TGCAGTGCTAGAGCTGGGGACTTATTCGACAGTTTCCTCTACAAGAATGAGCAGTTCTTC. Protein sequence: CSARAGDLFDSFLYKNEQFF.

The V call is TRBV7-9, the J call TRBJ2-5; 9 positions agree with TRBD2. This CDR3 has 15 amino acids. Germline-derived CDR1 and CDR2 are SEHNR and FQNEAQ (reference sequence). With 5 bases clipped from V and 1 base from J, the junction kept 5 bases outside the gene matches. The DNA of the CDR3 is TGTGCCAGCAGCCCTGCGGGGGGGAGCCAAGAGACCCAGTACTTC. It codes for CASSPAGGSQETQYF.

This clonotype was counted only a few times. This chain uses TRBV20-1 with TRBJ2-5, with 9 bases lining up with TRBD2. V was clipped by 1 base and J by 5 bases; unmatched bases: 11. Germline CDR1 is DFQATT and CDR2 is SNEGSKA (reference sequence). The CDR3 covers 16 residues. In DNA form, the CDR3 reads TGCAGTGCTAGAGCGGCGGCGGGAGGGCCGGACGAGACCCAGTACTTC. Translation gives CSARAAAGGPDETQYF.

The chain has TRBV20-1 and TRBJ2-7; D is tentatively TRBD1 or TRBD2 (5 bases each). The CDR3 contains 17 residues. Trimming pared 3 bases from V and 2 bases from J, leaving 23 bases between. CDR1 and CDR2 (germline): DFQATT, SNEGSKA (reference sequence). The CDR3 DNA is TGCAGTGCTAGGCAAGGAGAATTATGGGACCCGGCCTACGAGCAGTACTTC. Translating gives CSARQGELWDPAYEQYF.

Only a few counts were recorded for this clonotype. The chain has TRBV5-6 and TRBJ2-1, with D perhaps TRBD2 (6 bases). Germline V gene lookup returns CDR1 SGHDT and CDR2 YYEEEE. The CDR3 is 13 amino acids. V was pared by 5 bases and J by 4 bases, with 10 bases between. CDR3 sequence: CASRGDFYNEQFF. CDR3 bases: TGTGCCAGCAGAGGGGACTTTTACAATGAGCAGTTCTTC.

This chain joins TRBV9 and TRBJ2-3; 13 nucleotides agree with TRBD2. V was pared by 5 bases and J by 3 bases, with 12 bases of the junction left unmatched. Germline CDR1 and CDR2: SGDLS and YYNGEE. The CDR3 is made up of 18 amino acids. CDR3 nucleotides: TGTGCCAGCAGATCCAGACTAGCGGGAGGCCGTCCAACAGATACGCAGTATTTT. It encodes CASRSRLAGGRPTDTQYF.

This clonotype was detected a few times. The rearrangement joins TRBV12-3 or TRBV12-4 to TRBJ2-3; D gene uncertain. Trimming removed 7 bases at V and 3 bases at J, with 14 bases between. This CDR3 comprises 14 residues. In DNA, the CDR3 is TGTGCCAGCAATTCCCCGAAGGAAACAGATACGCAGTATTTT. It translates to CASNSPKETDTQYF.

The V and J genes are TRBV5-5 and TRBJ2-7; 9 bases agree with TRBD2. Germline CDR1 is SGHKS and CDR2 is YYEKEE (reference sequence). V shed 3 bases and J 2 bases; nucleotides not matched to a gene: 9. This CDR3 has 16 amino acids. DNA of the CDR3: TGTGCCAGCAGCTCCGGGTTAGCGGGAGAAACCTACGAGCAGTACTTC. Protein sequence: CASSSGLAGETYEQYF.

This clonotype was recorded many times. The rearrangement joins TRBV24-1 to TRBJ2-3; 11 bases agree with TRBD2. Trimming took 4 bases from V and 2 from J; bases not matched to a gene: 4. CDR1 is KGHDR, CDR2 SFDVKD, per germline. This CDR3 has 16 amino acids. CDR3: CATSEIAGGPTDTQYF. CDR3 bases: TGTGCCACCAGTGAAATAGCGGGAGGGCCCACAGATACGCAGTATTTT.

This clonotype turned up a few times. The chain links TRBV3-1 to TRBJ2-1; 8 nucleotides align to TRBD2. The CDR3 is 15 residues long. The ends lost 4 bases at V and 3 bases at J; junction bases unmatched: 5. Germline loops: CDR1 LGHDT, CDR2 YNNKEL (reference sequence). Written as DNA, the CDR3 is TGTGCCAGCAGCCCAGAGAGCGGGGGCTACAATGAGCAGTTCTTC. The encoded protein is CASSPESGGYNEQFF.

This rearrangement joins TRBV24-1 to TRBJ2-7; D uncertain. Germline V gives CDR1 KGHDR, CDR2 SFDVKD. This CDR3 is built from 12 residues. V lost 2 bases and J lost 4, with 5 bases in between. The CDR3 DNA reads TGTGCCACCAGTGATTCCAGGTACGAGCAGTACTTC. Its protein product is CATSDSRYEQYF.

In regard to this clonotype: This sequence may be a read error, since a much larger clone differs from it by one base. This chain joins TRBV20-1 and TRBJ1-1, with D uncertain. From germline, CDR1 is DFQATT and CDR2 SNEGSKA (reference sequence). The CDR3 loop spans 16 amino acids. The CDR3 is CCARDLLPSVQTEAFF. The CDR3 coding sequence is TGCTGTGCTAGAGACCTTCTCCCATCCGTCCAGACTGAAGCTTTCTTT.

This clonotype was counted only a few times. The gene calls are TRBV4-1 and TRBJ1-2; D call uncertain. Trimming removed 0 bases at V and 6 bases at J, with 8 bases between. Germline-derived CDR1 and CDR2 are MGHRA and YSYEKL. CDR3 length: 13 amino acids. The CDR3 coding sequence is TGCGCCAGCAGCCAAGATCGGGGTAATGGCTACACCTTC. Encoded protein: CASSQDRGNGYTF.

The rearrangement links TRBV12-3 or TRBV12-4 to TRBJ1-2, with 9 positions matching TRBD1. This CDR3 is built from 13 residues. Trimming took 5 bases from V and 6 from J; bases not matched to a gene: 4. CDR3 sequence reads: CASSAGQGHGYTF. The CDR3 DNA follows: TGTGCCAGCAGTGCGGGACAGGGCCATGGCTACACCTTC.

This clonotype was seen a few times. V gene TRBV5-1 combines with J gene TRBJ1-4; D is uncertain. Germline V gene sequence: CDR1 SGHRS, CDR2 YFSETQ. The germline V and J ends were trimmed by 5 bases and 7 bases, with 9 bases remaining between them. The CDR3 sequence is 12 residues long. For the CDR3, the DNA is TGCGCCAGCAGTCCGGAGGGTGAAAAACTGTTTTTT. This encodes CASSPEGEKLFF.

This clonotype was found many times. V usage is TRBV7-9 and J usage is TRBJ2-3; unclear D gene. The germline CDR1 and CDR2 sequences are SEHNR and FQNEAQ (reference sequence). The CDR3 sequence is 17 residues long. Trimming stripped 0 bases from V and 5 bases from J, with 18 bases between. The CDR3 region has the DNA TGTGCCAGCAGCTTAGCAGGCCTGGTCAGGCACCTAGATACGCAGTATTTT. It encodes CASSLAGLVRHLDTQYF. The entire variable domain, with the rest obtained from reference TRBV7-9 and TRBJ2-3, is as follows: DTGVSQNPRHKITKRGQNVTFRCDPISEHNRLYWYRQTLGQGPEFLTYFQNEAQLEKSRLLSDRFSAERPKGSFSTLEIQRTEQGDSAMYLCASSLAGLVRHLDTQYFGPGTRLTVL.

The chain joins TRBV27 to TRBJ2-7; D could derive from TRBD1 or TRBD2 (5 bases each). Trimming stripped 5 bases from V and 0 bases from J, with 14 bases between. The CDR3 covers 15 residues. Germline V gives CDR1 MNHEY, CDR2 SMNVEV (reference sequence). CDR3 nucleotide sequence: TGTGCCAGCAGTGTCGGGACGCCGAGCTCCTACGAGCAGTACTTC. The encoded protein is CASSVGTPSSYEQYF.

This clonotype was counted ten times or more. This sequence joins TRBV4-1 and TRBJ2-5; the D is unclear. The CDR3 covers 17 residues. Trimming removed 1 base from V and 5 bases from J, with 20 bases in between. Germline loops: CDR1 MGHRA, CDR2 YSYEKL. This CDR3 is CASSQVLRTPVFETQYF. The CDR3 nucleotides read TGCGCCAGCAGCCAAGTATTAAGAACTCCAGTATTCGAGACCCAGTACTTC.

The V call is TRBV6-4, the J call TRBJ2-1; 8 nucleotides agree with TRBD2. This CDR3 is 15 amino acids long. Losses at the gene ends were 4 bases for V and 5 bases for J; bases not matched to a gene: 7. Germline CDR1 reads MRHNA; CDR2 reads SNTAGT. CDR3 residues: CASSAGGGGHNEQFF. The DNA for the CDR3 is TGTGCCAGCAGTGCCGGGGGGGGAGGACACAATGAGCAGTTCTTC.

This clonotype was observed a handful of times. DNA for the CDR3: TGTGCCAGCAGTGTAGCGGGAGTAGGCACAGATACGCAGTATTTT. It codes for CASSVAGVGTDTQYF. The chain employs TRBV6-1 and TRBJ2-3; 9 positions match TRBD2. The CDR3 loop spans 15 amino acids. Per germline, CDR1 MNHNS and CDR2 SASEGT. The J segment lost 1 base and the V segment lost 4 bases, leaving 3 bases of the junction unmatched.

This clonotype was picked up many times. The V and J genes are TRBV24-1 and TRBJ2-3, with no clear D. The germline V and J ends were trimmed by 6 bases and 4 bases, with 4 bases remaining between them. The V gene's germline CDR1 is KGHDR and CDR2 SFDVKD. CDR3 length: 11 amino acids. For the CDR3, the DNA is TGTGCCACCAGTCTATCAGATACGCAGTATTTT. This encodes CATSLSDTQYF.